This is a list of T cell receptor beta chains from one sample in a study of blood T cells in healthy people across ages. MiXCR was run by TCRdb on the 5' RACE reads, yielding one entry per CDR3 protein. The sample has 650,000 to 900,000 distinct CDR3 sequences, 60% to 80% seen once. The sequenced material came from blood. The origin of the receptors is a man younger than 40 in good health. CDR3s include the opening cysteine and the closing phenylalanine or tryptophan. The D gene is left open where the match is weak. Expanded clones are given a class, and other clones once, few, many or no size at all.

d_call j_call v_call clone_size cdr3_nt cdr3_aa
TRBD1 TRBJ1-2 TRBV7-2 - TGTGCCAGCAGCTCAACAGGGGGCGAAACCCATGGCTACACCTTC CASSSTGGETHGYTF
TRBD1 TRBJ2-1 TRBV27 - TGTGCCAGCAGCGTTACGGGACAGGGAGATTACAATGAGCAGTTCTTC CASSVTGQGDYNEQFF
- TRBJ1-1 TRBV7-2 - TGTGCCAGCAGCTTAAGTAGTGGAGAATTGAACACTGAAACTTTCTTT CASSLSSGELNTETFF
- TRBJ1-4 TRBV6-6 - TGTGCCAGCAGTTACGGTGAATCAACTAATGAAAAACTGTTTTTT CASSYGESTNEKLFF
TRBD1 TRBJ2-7 TRBV7-9 - TGTGCCAGCAGCTTACCGGGACAGAACGTCTACGAGCAGTACTTC CASSLPGQNVYEQYF
TRBD1 TRBJ1-6 TRBV5-1 - TGCGCCAGCAGCCCCAGGGGGCAGGGGGATAATTCACCCCTCCACTTT CASSPRGQGDNSPLHF
- TRBJ2-5 TRBV25-1 - TGTGCCAGCAGTAGGGTAGGGACAGAGACCCAGTACTTC CASSRVGTETQYF
TRBD1 TRBJ2-1 TRBV29-1 - TGCAGCGTGGCACAGCGGACAGGGTTAAATGAGCAGTTCTTC CSVAQRTGLNEQFF
- TRBJ2-6 TRBV15 - TGTGCCACCAGCAGAGAGGGTCAGGGTTCTGGGGCCAACGTCCTGACTTTC CATSREGQGSGANVLTF
TRBD2 TRBJ2-1 TRBV5-1 - TGCGCCAGCAGCTTGGCGGGGGGGTTAGACAATGAGCAGTTCTTC CASSLAGGLDNEQFF
- TRBJ1-4 TRBV7-2 - TGTGCCAGCAGCACGCAATTGGGTACTAATGAAAAACTGTTTTTT CASSTQLGTNEKLFF
TRBD1 TRBJ2-3 TRBV10-3 few TGTGCCACCGACTTGACCCGGGACAGGAGCACAGATACGCAGTATTTT CATDLTRDRSTDTQYF
- TRBJ2-7 TRBV6-5 - TGTGCCAGCAGTTACACACTCAGCCACGAGCAGTACTTC CASSYTLSHEQYF
- TRBJ2-1 TRBV27 - TGTGCCAGCAGTTTAGCCGCAGGGCTAAATGAGCAGTTCTTC CASSLAAGLNEQFF
- TRBJ1-1 TRBV5-6 - TGTGCCAGCAGCTTGGTTCTAGGAGCTAACACTGAAGCTTTCTTT CASSLVLGANTEAFF
TRBD1 TRBJ2-7 TRBV15 many TGTGCCACCAGTGCCACTGGGGGACAGGGCTACGAGCAGTACTTC CATSATGGQGYEQYF
- TRBJ1-2 TRBV5-5 - TGTGCCAGCAGCCTTGACACGGTCGACACCTTC CASSLDTVDTF
- TRBJ1-6 TRBV2 - TGTGCCAGCAGTGAATGGGGCTCCTATAATTCACCCCTCCACTTT CASSEWGSYNSPLHF
TRBD2 TRBJ2-7 TRBV7-2 - TGTGCCAGCAGACAAAAGGGCGGGGGTAACGAGCAGTACTTC CASRQKGGGNEQYF
TRBD2 TRBJ2-5 TRBV12-3/TRBV12-4 - TGTGCCAGCAGCCCCCTGGTGGGGGGGGAGACCCAGTACTTC CASSPLVGGETQYF
- TRBJ1-2 TRBV6-1 few TGTGCCAGCAGTCTCCAGGGGACCTCCTATGGCTACACCTTC CASSLQGTSYGYTF
- TRBJ2-5 TRBV20-1 few TGCAGTGCTAGGGGGGGGCCAGAGACCCAGTACTTC CSARGGPETQYF
TRBD2 TRBJ2-1 TRBV10-3 - TGTGCCATCAGCTCTAGCGGGGGGAGGTACAATGAGCAGTTCTTC CAISSSGGRYNEQFF
TRBD1 TRBJ1-1 TRBV11-2 - TGTGCCAGCAGCCGGACAGGGGGCCGCAACACTGAAGCTTTCTTT CASSRTGGRNTEAFF
- TRBJ2-1 TRBV5-1 - TGCGCCAGCAGCTTGGGCCTGACTAGCTACAATGAGCAGTTCTTC CASSLGLTSYNEQFF
- TRBJ2-7 TRBV7-9 - TGTGCCAGCAGCTTACTCCGGGGACTTCGGTCTTACGAGCAGTACTTC CASSLLRGLRSYEQYF
- TRBJ1-1 TRBV10-3 - TGTGCCATCAGGGACTTCTGGGGGAACACTGAAGCTTTCTTT CAIRDFWGNTEAFF